These 27 T cell receptor beta chains came from one sample sequenced in a study of early T cells in non-severe SARS-CoV-2 infection. TCRdb used MiXCR to reprocess the 5' RACE reads, holding one entry per CDR3 protein. The table records around 30,000 distinct CDR3 sequences, around 5.4% of them present only once. Specimen: whole blood. All receptors come from an adult who was a healthcare worker with PCR-confirmed SARS-CoV-2 infection or an uninfected control (not recorded which).

The chain carries TRBV6-6 and TRBJ1-1; no firm D call. CDR3 length: 11 residues. Looked up from germline, CDR1 is MNHNY and CDR2 is SVGAGI (reference sequence). The V end was cut by 6 bases, the J end by 7 bases, with 9 bases between. The CDR3 bases are TGTGCCAGCAGAACCACAGTTGAAGCTTTCTTT. Its translation: CASRTTVEAFF.

The V and J genes are TRBV11-2 and TRBJ2-1; 10 bases line up with TRBD2. The ends lost 5 bases at V and 3 bases at J; junction bases unmatched: 4. In germline, CDR1 is SGHAT, CDR2 FQNNGV. This CDR3 has 15 amino acids. CDR3 in amino acids: CASSPGTSDYNEQFF. CDR3 coding DNA: TGTGCCAGCAGCCCCGGGACTAGCGACTACAATGAGCAGTTCTTC.

The gene calls are TRBV4-2 and TRBJ2-5, with no clear D. Germline-derived CDR1 and CDR2 are LGHNA and YNFKEQ. V lost 0 bases and J lost 4, with 6 bases in between. The CDR3 is 13 amino acids. The chain's CDR3 is CASSQDRGETQYF. CDR3 nucleotide sequence: TGTGCCAGCAGCCAAGATCGAGGAGAGACCCAGTACTTC.

The sample holds many counts of this clonotype. The rearrangement uses TRBV5-1 and TRBJ1-1; D is ambiguous. CDR3 length: 16 residues. V was trimmed by 3 bases and J by 1 base, leaving 16 bases between them. Looked up from germline, CDR1 is SGHRS and CDR2 is YFSETQ. The CDR3 DNA reads as TGCGCCAGCAGCTCTAGGAACCGGGAGCCGAACACTGAAGCTTTCTTT. Its protein is CASSSRNREPNTEAFF.

CDR3 bases: TGTGCCAGCAGCGTAGACGGTGGAGGCTACAATGAGCAGTTCTTC. This gives the protein CASSVDGGGYNEQFF. V is TRBV9 and J is TRBJ2-1; possible D gene TRBD2, 5 bases. This CDR3 spans 15 amino acids. The germline gives CDR1 SGDLS, CDR2 YYNGEE. Trimming removed 0 bases from V and 3 bases from J, with 10 bases in between. The full variable domain, in which reference TRBV9 and TRBJ2-1 provide the parts outside the CDR3, is DSGVTQTPKHLITATGQRVTLRCSPRSGDLSVYWYQQSLDQGLQFLIQYYNGEERAKGNILERFSAQQFPDLHSELNLSSLELGDSALYFCASSVDGGGYNEQFFGPGTRLTVL.

This clonotype was picked up a small number of times. The chain has TRBV9 and TRBJ1-2; no clear D gene. CDR3 length equals 18 residues. The ends were cut back, 4 bases at V and 2 bases at J, with 24 bases in the middle. Germline values: CDR1 SGDLS, CDR2 YYNGEE. The CDR3 loop reads CASSLTPGIRSTNYGYTF. CDR3 sequence (DNA): TGTGCCAGCAGCCTCACACCGGGGATCAGGTCTACGAACTATGGCTACACCTTC.

This clonotype came up many times. V gene TRBV24-1 combines with J gene TRBJ2-5, with 7 bases identical to TRBD1. Germline lookup yields CDR1 KGHDR and CDR2 SFDVKD. J was trimmed by 6 bases and V by 7 bases; bases with no gene match: 7. The CDR3 is 13 amino acids. This CDR3 is CATSLQGMKTQYF. The CDR3 DNA reads as TGTGCCACCAGCCTACAGGGGATGAAGACCCAGTACTTC.

This clonotype was seen a handful of times. CDR3: CASSQAGNEQFF. The CDR3 coding sequence is TGTGCCAGCAGCCAGGCCGGGAATGAGCAGTTCTTC. This rearrangement joins TRBV3-1 to TRBJ2-1; D remains ambiguous. The V end was cut by 3 bases, the J end by 7 bases, with 7 bases between. Germline V lookup: CDR1 LGHDT, CDR2 YNNKEL (reference sequence). This CDR3 spans 12 amino acids.

This clonotype was observed many times. The chain links TRBV7-7 to TRBJ2-5; TRBD2 matches 12 bases. Trimming cost V 5 bases and J 2 bases; bases outside gene matches: 6. CDR1 and CDR2 from the germline V gene are SSHAT and FNYEAQ (reference sequence). The CDR3 is 16 amino acids. In DNA, the CDR3 is TGTGCCAGCAGCCCGACTAGCGGGAGTCTACAAGAGACCCAGTACTTC. This gives the protein CASSPTSGSLQETQYF.

This clonotype was recorded many times. The rearrangement uses TRBV28 and TRBJ1-6, with D unclear. The CDR3 runs 12 residues. Germline V lookup: CDR1 MDHEN, CDR2 SYDVKM. The V and J ends lost 5 bases and 14 bases respectively, with 13 bases between them. The CDR3 region has the DNA TGTGCCAGCAGTCCGTCGCGAACCACCCTCCACTTT. Protein sequence: CASSPSRTTLHF.

This clonotype was observed many times. The V gene is TRBV12-3 or TRBV12-4, the J gene TRBJ2-7; D remains unclear. V was clipped by 4 bases and J by 3 bases, with 7 bases between them. This CDR3 has 12 amino acids. CDR3: CASSSGSYEQYF. The DNA for the CDR3 is TGTGCCAGCAGTTCAGGAAGCTACGAGCAGTACTTC.

This clonotype came up many times. CDR3 protein: CASSPPQSVGGRGIQYF. The CDR3 DNA reads TGTGCCAGCTCACCACCCCAGAGCGTTGGCGGCAGGGGCATTCAGTACTTC. V usage is TRBV18 and J usage is TRBJ2-4; D is perhaps TRBD1 (6 bases). The CDR3 is made up of 17 amino acids. The V end lost 0 bases, the J end lost 9 bases, and 21 bases lay between the germline ends. Germline V gene data show CDR1 as KGHSH and CDR2 as LQKENI. The full variable domain, with the rest looked up from reference TRBV18 and TRBJ2-4, is NAGVMQNPRHLVRRRGQEARLRCSPMKGHSHVYWYRQLPEEGLKFMVYLQKENIIDESGMPKERFSAEFPKEGPSILRIQQVVRGDSAAYFCASSPPQSVGGRGIQYFGAGTRLSVL.

V and J are TRBV20-1 and TRBJ2-7, with 11 positions matching TRBD2. Germline assignment: CDR1 DFQATT and CDR2 SNEGSKA (reference sequence). The length of the CDR3 is 15 residues. The V and J ends lost 3 bases and 2 bases, in that order; junction bases with no gene match: 6. The CDR3 DNA is TGCAGTGCTAGGCCGACTAGCGGGACGGCCTACGAGCAGTACTTC. It encodes CSARPTSGTAYEQYF.

This clonotype was picked up many times. The chain is built from TRBV4-1 and TRBJ2-7, with 8 bases matching TRBD2. The junction had 5 bases not matched to a gene; V was cut back by 4 bases and J by 3 bases. Per the germline V gene, CDR1 is MGHRA and CDR2 is YSYEKL. There are 14 residues in the CDR3. CDR3: CASSPRLAYYEQYF. CDR3 nucleotide sequence: TGCGCCAGCAGCCCCCGACTAGCGTACTACGAGCAGTACTTC.

This clonotype was recorded at least ten times. The chain recombines TRBV7-2 with TRBJ2-7; D gene ambiguous. V was pared by 3 bases and J by 4 bases, with 13 bases between. The CDR3 loop spans 14 amino acids. Germline CDR1 SGHTA, CDR2 FQGNSA. The CDR3 DNA follows: TGTGCCAGCAGCTTTTTCCCCACCACTTACGAGCAGTACTTC. Protein product: CASSFFPTTYEQYF.

The sample holds many counts of this clonotype. This rearrangement joins TRBV24-1 to TRBJ2-7; D is ambiguous. V gave up 9 bases and J gave up 2 bases, with 1 base separating them. The CDR3 covers 9 residues. Germline values: CDR1 KGHDR, CDR2 SFDVKD. The chain's CDR3 is CATPYEQYF. The CDR3 DNA reads as TGTGCCACCCCCTACGAGCAGTACTTC.

The chain couples TRBV6-1 to TRBJ1-5, with a tentative D call TRBD1 (6 bases). The CDR3 runs 15 residues. Germline CDR1 MNHNS, CDR2 SASEGT. Trimming shortened V by 0 bases and J by 3 bases, and 9 bases separated the two germline ends. In nucleotides, the CDR3 is TGTGCCAGCAGTGAAGCGGGACACAACAATCAGCCCCAGCATTTT. Translating gives CASSEAGHNNQPQHF.

The table lists this clonotype with a few counts. The genes are TRBV5-1 and TRBJ2-1; 10 bases align to TRBD2. The CDR3 is 16 amino acids. Germline assignment: CDR1 SGHRS and CDR2 YFSETQ. The trim removed 4 bases at V and 5 bases at J, leaving 9 bases unmatched. For the CDR3, the DNA is TGCGCCAGCAGCCCAAGCAGGACTAGCGGTAACAATGAGCAGTTCTTC. This translates into CASSPSRTSGNNEQFF.

This clonotype was picked up many times. The chain couples TRBV7-6 to TRBJ2-2; tentatively, D is TRBD1 (5 bases). The CDR3 has 16 amino acids. The ends were cut back, 1 base at V and 6 bases at J, with 15 bases in the middle. CDR1 is SGHVS, CDR2 FNYEAQ, per germline. This CDR3 reads CASSLGSARGPGELFF. DNA of the CDR3: TGTGCCAGCAGCTTAGGCTCCGCTAGGGGCCCCGGGGAGCTGTTTTTT.

This clonotype showed up many times. The gene calls are TRBV7-9 and TRBJ2-1, with TRBD2 matching 13 bases. Germline CDR1 and CDR2: SEHNR and FQNEAQ (reference sequence). This CDR3 has 20 amino acids. The J segment lost 9 bases and the V segment lost 0 bases, leaving 17 bases of the junction unmatched. In DNA form, the CDR3 reads TGTGCCAGCAGCTTAGCGCTAGGGACTAGCGGGAATCGCGAGGCAGCTGAGCAGTTCTTC. It specifies CASSLALGTSGNREAAEQFF.

This clonotype appeared many times. The chain couples TRBV19 to TRBJ2-7; TRBD1 matches 8 bases. The CDR3 runs to 15 residues. V lost 3 bases to trimming and J lost 2 bases; unmatched junction nucleotides: 6. Per the germline V gene, CDR1 is LNHDA and CDR2 is SQIVND (reference sequence). The chain's CDR3 is CASSIRQGTTYEQYF. Here the CDR3 DNA reads TGTGCCAGTAGTATTCGACAGGGGACAACCTACGAGCAGTACTTC.

In its sample, this clonotype was seen many times. V and J are TRBV10-3 and TRBJ1-5; no reliable D call. Germline V gene lookup returns CDR1 ENHRY and CDR2 SYGVKD. The CDR3 has 14 amino acids. The germline V and J ends were trimmed by 5 bases and 0 bases, with 8 bases remaining between them. The CDR3 here is CAISTEYSNQPQHF. The DNA for the CDR3 is TGTGCCATCAGTACAGAATATAGCAATCAGCCCCAGCATTTT.

This clonotype was seen at least ten times. The V gene is TRBV30, the J gene TRBJ2-1, with unresolved D. The germline gives CDR1 GTSNPN, CDR2 SVGIG (reference sequence). The CDR3 is 12 amino acids. V dropped 0 bases and J dropped 8 bases, with 8 bases sitting between them. CDR3 protein: CAWSVMLYEQFF. CDR3 DNA sequence: TGTGCCTGGAGTGTTATGTTGTATGAGCAGTTCTTC.

This clonotype has ten or more counts. The chain links TRBV11-2 to TRBJ2-6; D unresolved. CDR3 length equals 14 residues. Trimming shortened V by 3 bases and J by 1 base, and 4 bases separated the two germline ends. Germline CDR1 and CDR2: SGHAT and FQNNGV. In DNA form, the CDR3 reads TGTGCCAGCAGCTTCACTTCTGGGGCCAACGTCCTGACTTTC. Residues: CASSFTSGANVLTF. The full variable domain, with the rest looked up from reference TRBV11-2 and TRBJ2-6, is EAGVAQSPRYKIIEKRQSVAFWCNPISGHATLYWYQQILGQGPKLLIQFQNNGVVDDSQLPKDRFSAERLKGVDSTLKIQPAKLEDSAVYLCASSFTSGANVLTFGAGSRLTVL.

The count of this clonotype is one. This clone may be a read error of a much larger clone one base away. The chain uses TRBV6-2 or TRBV6-3 and TRBJ2-5; unclear D gene. The germline gives CDR1 MNHEY, CDR2 SVGEGT. Trimming took off 3 bases at V and 5 bases at J, with 19 bases between the two ends. The CDR3 contains 16 residues. The CDR3 reads CASSYSLLGVHETQYF. DNA of the CDR3: TGTGCCAGCAGTTATAGTCTCCTGGGTGTCCACGAGACCCAGTACTTC.

The chain combines TRBV20-1 with TRBJ2-1; D perhaps matches TRBD2 (6 bases). The CDR3 totals 15 residues. The V and J ends lost 6 bases and 12 bases respectively, with 27 bases between them. The germline CDR1 and CDR2 sequences are DFQATT and SNEGSKA (reference sequence). The CDR3 nucleotides are TGCAGTGCCAGCAGGACTAAAGATATCCTCAGGAGGCAGTTCTTC. Amino acid sequence: CSASRTKDILRRQFF.

The chain has TRBV12-3 or TRBV12-4 and TRBJ2-7; possible D gene TRBD2, 6 bases. V lost 3 bases and J lost 4, with 13 bases in between. This CDR3 is 14 amino acids long. In DNA, the CDR3 is TGTGCCAGCAGTTTGGGGGGTAACCAGTACGAGCAGTACTTC. The encoded protein is CASSLGGNQYEQYF.